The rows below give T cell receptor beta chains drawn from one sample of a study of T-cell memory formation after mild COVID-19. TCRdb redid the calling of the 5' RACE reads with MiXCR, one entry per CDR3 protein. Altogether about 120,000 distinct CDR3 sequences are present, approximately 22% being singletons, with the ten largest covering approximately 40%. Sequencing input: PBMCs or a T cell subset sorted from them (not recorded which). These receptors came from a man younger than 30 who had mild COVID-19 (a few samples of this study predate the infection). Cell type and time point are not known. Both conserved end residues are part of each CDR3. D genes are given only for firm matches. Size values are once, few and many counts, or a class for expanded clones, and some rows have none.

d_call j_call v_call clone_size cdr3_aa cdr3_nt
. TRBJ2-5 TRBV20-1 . CSARKETQYF TGCAGTGCTCGGAAAGAGACCCAGTACTTC
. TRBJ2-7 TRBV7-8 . CASSFGGRSYEQYF TGTGCCAGCAGCTTCGGGGGGCGATCCTACGAGCAGTACTTC
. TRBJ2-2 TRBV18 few CASSHALGTSNTGELFF TGTGCCAGCTCACATGCTCTTGGGACGTCGAACACCGGGGAGCTGTTTTTT
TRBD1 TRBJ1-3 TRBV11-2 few CASSTRDRAGNTIYF TGTGCCAGCAGCACCCGGGACAGGGCTGGAAACACCATATATTTT
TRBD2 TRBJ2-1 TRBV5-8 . CASRPRSGGVGEQFF TGTGCCAGCAGACCCCGGAGCGGGGGTGTCGGTGAGCAGTTCTTC
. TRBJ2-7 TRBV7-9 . CASSQSEVNYEQYF TGTGCCAGCAGCCAATCGGAAGTAAACTACGAGCAGTACTTC
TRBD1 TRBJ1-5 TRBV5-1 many CASSQWTGDQPQHF TGCGCCAGCAGCCAGTGGACAGGCGATCAGCCCCAGCATTTT
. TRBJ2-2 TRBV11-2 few CASIPLGENTGELFF TGTGCCAGCATCCCCCTCGGCGAGAACACCGGGGAGCTGTTTTTT
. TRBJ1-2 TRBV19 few CASSQPGFYGYTF TGTGCCAGTAGTCAACCAGGGTTCTACGGCTACACCTTC
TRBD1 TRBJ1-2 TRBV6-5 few CASSYYRTGDRYGYTF TGTGCCAGCAGTTACTATAGGACAGGGGATCGCTATGGCTACACCTTC
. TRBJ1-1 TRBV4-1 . CASSPGRSNTEAFF TGCGCCAGCAGCCCCGGACGGTCGAACACTGAAGCTTTCTTT
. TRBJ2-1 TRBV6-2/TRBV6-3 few CASSYQGNEQFF TGTGCCAGCAGTTATCAGGGTAATGAGCAGTTCTTC
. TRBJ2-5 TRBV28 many CASRDIARVQETQYF TGTGCCAGCAGAGATATAGCGCGGGTCCAAGAGACCCAGTACTTC
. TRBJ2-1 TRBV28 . CASSWPVDYNEQFF TGTGCCAGCAGTTGGCCAGTCGACTACAATGAGCAGTTCTTC
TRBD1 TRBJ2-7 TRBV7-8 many CASSSTGYEQYF TGTGCCAGCAGCTCGACAGGGTACGAGCAGTACTTC
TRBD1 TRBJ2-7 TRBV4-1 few CASSQGLNLRGTGDYEQYF TGCGCCAGCAGCCAGGGGCTCAACCTTCGGGGGACAGGGGATTACGAGCAGTACTTC
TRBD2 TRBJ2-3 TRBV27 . CASSSPTSRSTDTQYF TGTGCCAGCAGTTCTCCGACTAGCCGAAGCACAGATACGCAGTATTTT
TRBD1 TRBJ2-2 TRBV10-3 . CAISGETGYGTGELFF TGTGCCATCAGTGGAGAGACAGGGTACGGCACCGGGGAGCTGTTTTTT
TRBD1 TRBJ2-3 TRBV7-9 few CASRRGPSGTDTQYF TGTGCCAGCAGGAGGGGGCCATCTGGCACAGATACGCAGTATTTT
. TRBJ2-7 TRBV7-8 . CASSREGSSYEQYF TGTGCCAGCAGCCGAGAGGGCAGTTCCTACGAGCAGTACTTC
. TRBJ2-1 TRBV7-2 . CASSLQGRSYNEQFF TGTGCCAGCAGCCTCCAGGGTAGGTCCTACAATGAGCAGTTCTTC
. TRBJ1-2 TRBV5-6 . CASSFQKLYGYTF TGTGCCAGCAGCTTTCAGAAACTCTATGGCTACACCTTC
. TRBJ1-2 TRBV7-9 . CASSWTESYGYTF TGTGCCAGCAGTTGGACAGAGAGCTATGGCTACACCTTC
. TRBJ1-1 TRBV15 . CATSSRREATEAFF TGTGCCACCAGCAGCCGACGGGAGGCCACTGAAGCTTTCTTT
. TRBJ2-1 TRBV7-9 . CASSPPPAPEQFF TGTGCCAGCAGCCCCCCTCCCGCCCCCGAGCAGTTCTTC
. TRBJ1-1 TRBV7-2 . CASTPQQNTEAFF TGTGCCAGCACCCCCCAACAGAACACTGAAGCTTTCTTT
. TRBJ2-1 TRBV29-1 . CSVDGMGPPSYNEQFF TGCAGCGTTGATGGGATGGGGCCCCCCTCCTACAATGAGCAGTTCTTC
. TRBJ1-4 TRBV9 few CASSLGDRNEKLFF TGTGCCAGCAGCCTAGGGGACCGAAATGAAAAACTGTTTTTT
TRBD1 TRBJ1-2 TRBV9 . CASSGRWTGDGYTF TGTGCCAGCAGCGGGAGATGGACAGGGGATGGCTACACCTTC
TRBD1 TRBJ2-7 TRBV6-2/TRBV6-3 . CASSQTGSAREQYF TGTGCCAGCAGTCAGACAGGGTCCGCGCGCGAGCAGTACTTC
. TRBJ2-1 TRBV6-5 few CASTLGNLGQQFF TGTGCCAGCACCCTTGGGAACTTGGGACAGCAGTTCTTC
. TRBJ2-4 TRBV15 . CATSEYNNIQYF TGTGCCACCAGCGAGTATAACAACATTCAGTACTTC
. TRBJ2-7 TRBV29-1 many CSVDSGSFHEQYF TGCAGCGTTGACTCGGGCTCCTTCCACGAGCAGTACTTC
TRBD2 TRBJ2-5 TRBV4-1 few CASSQRNLAGGVEETQYF TGCGCCAGCAGCCAGAGGAACTTAGCGGGGGGTGTGGAAGAGACCCAGTACTTC
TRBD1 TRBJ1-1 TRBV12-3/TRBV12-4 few CASSQDRVETFF TGTGCCAGCAGCCAAGACAGGGTTGAGACTTTCTTT
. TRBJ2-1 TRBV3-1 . CASSQEPNNEQFF TGTGCCAGCAGCCAAGAACCGAACAATGAGCAGTTCTTC
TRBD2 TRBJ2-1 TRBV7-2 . CASSSSSGGSYNEQFF TGTGCCAGCAGCTCCAGTAGCGGGGGCTCCTACAATGAGCAGTTCTTC
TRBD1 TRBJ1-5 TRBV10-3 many CAISERQGSNQPQHF TGTGCCATCAGTGAGCGACAGGGGAGCAATCAGCCCCAGCATTTT
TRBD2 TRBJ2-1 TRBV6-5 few CASRGLAGEANEQFF TGTGCCAGCAGGGGACTAGCGGGGGAAGCCAATGAGCAGTTCTTC
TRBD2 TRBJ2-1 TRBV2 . CASSTSGGVNEQFF TGTGCCAGCAGCACTAGCGGGGGAGTCAATGAGCAGTTCTTC
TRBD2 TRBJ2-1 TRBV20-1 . CSAPASGGAQWGQFF TGCAGTGCCCCAGCTAGCGGGGGAGCCCAATGGGGGCAGTTCTTC
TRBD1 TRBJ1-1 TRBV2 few CASRPGTGMGEAFF TGTGCCAGCAGACCTGGGACAGGGATGGGTGAAGCTTTCTTT
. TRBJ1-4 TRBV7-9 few CASSSRVGEKLFF TGTGCCAGCAGCTCCAGGGTTGGGGAAAAACTGTTTTTT
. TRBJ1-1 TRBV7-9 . CASSFLLGSNTEAFF TGTGCCAGCAGCTTCCTTCTTGGTTCGAACACTGAAGCTTTCTTT
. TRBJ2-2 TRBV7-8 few CASSFPTGRNTGELFF TGTGCCAGCAGCTTTCCCACAGGGCGGAACACCGGGGAGCTGTTTTTT
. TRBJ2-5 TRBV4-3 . CASSQDQVVGETQYF TGCGCCAGCAGCCAAGATCAGGTGGTGGGTGAGACCCAGTACTTC
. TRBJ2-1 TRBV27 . CASSPPLGGPSNEQFF TGTGCCAGCAGTCCTCCCCTCGGGGGGCCGTCCAATGAGCAGTTCTTC
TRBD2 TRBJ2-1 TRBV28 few CASSPTSGNEQFF TGTGCCAGCAGCCCCACTAGCGGCAATGAGCAGTTCTTC
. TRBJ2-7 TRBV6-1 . CASSDGRPASYEQYF TGTGCCAGCAGTGACGGACGGCCCGCGAGCTACGAGCAGTACTTC
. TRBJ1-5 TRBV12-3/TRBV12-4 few CASSGTRDEEPQHF TGTGCCAGCAGCGGGACACGGGACGAGGAGCCCCAGCATTTT
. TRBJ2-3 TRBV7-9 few CASVGRDSTDTQYF TGTGCCAGCGTTGGCCGGGACAGCACAGATACGCAGTATTTT
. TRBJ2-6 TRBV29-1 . CSVVISGANVLTF TGCAGCGTTGTCATCTCTGGGGCCAACGTCCTGACTTTC
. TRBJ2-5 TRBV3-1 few CASSPDGLQETQYF TGTGCCAGCAGCCCGGATGGCCTCCAAGAGACCCAGTACTTC
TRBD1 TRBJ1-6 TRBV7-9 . CASSVDEDRVGNSPLHF TGTGCCAGCAGCGTTGATGAAGACAGGGTGGGTAATTCACCCCTCCACTTT
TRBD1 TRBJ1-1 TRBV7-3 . CASSPQGEDTEAFF TGTGCCAGCAGCCCACAGGGGGAGGACACTGAAGCTTTCTTT
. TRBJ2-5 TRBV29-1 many CSVVGSREPFQETQYF TGCAGCGTTGTGGGCTCCAGGGAGCCTTTCCAAGAGACCCAGTACTTC
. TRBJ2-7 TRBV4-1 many CASSQAGIAYEQYF TGCGCCAGCAGCCAAGCCGGAATAGCCTACGAGCAGTACTTC
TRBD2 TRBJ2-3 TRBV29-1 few CSVDPGLAGARVTSTDTQYF TGCAGCGTTGACCCGGGACTAGCGGGGGCCAGAGTTACTAGCACAGATACGCAGTATTTT
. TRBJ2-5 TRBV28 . CASSSGWGQETQYF TGTGCCAGCAGCTCCGGTTGGGGGCAAGAGACCCAGTACTTC